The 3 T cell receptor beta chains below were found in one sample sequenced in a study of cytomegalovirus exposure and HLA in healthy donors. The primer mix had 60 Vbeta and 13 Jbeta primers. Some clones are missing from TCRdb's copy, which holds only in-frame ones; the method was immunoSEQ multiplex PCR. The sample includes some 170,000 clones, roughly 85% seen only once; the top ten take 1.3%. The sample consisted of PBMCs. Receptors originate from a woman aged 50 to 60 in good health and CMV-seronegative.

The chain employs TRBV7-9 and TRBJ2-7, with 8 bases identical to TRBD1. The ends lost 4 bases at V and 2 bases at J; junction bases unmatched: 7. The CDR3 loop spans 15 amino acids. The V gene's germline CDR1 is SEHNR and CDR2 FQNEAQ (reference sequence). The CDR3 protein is CASSSTGTGTYEQYF. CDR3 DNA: TGTGCCAGCAGCTCTACCGGGACAGGCACCTACGAGCAGTACTTC. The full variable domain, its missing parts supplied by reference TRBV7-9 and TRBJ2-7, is DTGVSQNPRHKITKRGQNVTFRCDPISEHNRLYWYRQTLGQGPEFLTYFQNEAQLEKSRLLSDRFSAERPKGSFSTLEIQRTEQGDSAMYLCASSSTGTGTYEQYFGPGTRLTVT.

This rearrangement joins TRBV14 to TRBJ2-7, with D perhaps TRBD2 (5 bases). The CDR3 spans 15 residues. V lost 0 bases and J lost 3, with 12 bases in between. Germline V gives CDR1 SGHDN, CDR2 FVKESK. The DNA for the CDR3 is TGTGCCAGCAGCCAAGACCCTCAGAGGGTCTACGAGCAGTACTTC. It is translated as CASSQDPQRVYEQYF.

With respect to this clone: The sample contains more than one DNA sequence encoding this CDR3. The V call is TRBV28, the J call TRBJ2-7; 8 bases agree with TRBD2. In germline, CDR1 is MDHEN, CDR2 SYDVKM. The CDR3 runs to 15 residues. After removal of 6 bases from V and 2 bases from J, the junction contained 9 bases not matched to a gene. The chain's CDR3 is CASSFGSSGAYEQYF. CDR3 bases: TGTGCCAGCAGCTTTGGTAGTAGCGGGGCCTACGAGCAGTACTTC.